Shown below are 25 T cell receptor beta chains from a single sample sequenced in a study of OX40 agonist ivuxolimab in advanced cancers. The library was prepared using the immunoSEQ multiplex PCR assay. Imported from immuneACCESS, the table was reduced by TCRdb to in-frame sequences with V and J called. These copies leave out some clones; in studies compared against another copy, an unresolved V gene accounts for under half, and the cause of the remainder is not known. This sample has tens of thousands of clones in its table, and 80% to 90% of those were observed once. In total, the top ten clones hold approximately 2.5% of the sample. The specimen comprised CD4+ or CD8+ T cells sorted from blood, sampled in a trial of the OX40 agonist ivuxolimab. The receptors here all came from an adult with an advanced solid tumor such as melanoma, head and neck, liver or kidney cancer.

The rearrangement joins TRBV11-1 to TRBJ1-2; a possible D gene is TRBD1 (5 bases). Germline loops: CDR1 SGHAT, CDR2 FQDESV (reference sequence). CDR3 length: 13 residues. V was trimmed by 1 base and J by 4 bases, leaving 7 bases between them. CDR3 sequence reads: CASSLGGGYGYTF. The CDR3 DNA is TGTGCCAGCAGCTTAGGGGGCGGCTATGGCTACACCTTC.

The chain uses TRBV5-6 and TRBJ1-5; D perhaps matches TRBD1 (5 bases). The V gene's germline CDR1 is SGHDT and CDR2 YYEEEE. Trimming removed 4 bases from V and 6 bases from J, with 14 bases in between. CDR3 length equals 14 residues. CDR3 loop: CASSQKGRFQPQHF. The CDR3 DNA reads TGTGCCAGCAGCCAGAAGGGGAGATTTCAGCCCCAGCATTTT. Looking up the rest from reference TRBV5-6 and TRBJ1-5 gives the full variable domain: DAGVTQSPTHLIKTRGQQVTLRCSPKSGHDTVSWYQQALGQGPQFIFQYYEEEERQRGNFPDRFSGHQFPNYSSELNVNALLLGDSALYLCASSQKGRFQPQHFGDGTRLSIL.

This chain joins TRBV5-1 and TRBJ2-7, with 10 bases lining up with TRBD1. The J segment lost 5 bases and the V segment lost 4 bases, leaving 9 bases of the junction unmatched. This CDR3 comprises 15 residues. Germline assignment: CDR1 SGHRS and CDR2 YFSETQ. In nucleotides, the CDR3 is TGCGCCAGCAGCACTTCCGGGACAGGGGTAAACGAGCAGTACTTC. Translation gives CASSTSGTGVNEQYF.

This chain's CDR3 is CASSQRTGAYEQYF. Here the CDR3 DNA reads TGTGCCAGCAGCCAACGGACAGGAGCCTACGAGCAGTACTTC. The genes are TRBV5-4 and TRBJ2-7, with TRBD1 identical over 7 bases. V shed 4 bases and J 2 bases; nucleotides not matched to a gene: 6. CDR1 is SGHNT and CDR2 is YYREEE in the germline V gene (reference sequence). The CDR3 consists of 14 residues. Complete variable domain (other parts from reference TRBV5-4 and TRBJ2-7): ETGVTQSPTHLIKTRGQQVTLRCSSQSGHNTVSWYQQALGQGPQFIFQYYREEENGRGNFPPRFSGLQFPNYSSELNVNALELDDSALYLCASSQRTGAYEQYFGPGTRLTVT.

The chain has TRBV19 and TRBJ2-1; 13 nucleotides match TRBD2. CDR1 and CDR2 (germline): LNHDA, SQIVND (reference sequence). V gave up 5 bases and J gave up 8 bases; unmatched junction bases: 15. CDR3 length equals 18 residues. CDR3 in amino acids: CASSLYASTSGRSHEQFF. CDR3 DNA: TGTGCCAGTAGTCTCTACGCATCGACTAGCGGGAGGTCACATGAGCAGTTCTTC.

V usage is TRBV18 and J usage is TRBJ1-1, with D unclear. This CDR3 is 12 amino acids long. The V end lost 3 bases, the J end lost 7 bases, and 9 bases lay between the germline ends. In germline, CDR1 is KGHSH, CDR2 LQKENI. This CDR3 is CASSPQQNEAFF. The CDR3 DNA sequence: TGTGCCAGCTCACCTCAACAGAATGAAGCTTTCTTT.

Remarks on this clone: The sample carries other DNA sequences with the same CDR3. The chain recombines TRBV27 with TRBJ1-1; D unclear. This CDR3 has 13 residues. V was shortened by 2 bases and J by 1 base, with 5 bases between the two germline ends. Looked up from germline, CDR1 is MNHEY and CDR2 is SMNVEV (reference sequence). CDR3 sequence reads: CASSLSRNTEAFF. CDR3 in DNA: TGTGCCAGCAGTTTAAGCAGGAACACTGAAGCTTTCTTT.

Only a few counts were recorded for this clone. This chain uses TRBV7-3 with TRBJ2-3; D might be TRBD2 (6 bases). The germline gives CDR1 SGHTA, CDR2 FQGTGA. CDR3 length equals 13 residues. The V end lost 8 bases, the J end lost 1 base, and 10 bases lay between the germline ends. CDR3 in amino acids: CASSGTRTDTQYF. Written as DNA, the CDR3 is TGTGCCAGCTCCGGGACTCGCACAGATACGCAGTATTTT.

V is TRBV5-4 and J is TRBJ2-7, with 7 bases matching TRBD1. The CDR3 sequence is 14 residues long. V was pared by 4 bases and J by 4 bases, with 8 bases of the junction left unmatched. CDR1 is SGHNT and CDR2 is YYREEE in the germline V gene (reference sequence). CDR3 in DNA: TGTGCCAGCAGCGCCACGACAGGGTCTTACGAGCAGTACTTC. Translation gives CASSATTGSYEQYF.

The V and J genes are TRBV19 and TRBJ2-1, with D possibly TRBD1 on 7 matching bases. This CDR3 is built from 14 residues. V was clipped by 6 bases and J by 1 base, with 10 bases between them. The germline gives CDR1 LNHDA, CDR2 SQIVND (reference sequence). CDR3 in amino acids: CASRSGGSYNEQFF. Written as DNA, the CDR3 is TGTGCCAGTAGGTCAGGGGGGTCCTACAATGAGCAGTTCTTC. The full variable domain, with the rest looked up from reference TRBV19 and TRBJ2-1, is DGGITQSPKYLFRKEGQNVTLSCEQNLNHDAMYWYRQDPGQGLRLIYYSQIVNDFQKGDIAEGYSVSREKKESFPLTVTSAQKNPTAFYLCASRSGGSYNEQFFGPGTRLTVL.

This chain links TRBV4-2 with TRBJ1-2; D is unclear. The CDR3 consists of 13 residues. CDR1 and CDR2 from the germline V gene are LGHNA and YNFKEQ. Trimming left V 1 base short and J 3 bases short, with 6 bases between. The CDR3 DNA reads TGTGCCAGCAGCCAAGGTGGAGACTATGGCTACACCTTC. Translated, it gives CASSQGGDYGYTF.

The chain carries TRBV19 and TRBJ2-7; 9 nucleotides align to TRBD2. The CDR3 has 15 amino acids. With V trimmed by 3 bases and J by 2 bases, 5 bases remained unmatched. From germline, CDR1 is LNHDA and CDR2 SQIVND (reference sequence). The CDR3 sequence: CASSMGSGRTYEQYF. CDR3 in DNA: TGTGCCAGTAGTATGGGGAGCGGGAGGACCTACGAGCAGTACTTC.

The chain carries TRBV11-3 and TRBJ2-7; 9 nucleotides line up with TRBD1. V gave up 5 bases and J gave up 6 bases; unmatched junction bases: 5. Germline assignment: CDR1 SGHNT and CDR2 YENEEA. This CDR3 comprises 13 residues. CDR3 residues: CASSPGQGGEQYF. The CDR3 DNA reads TGTGCCAGCAGCCCGGGACAGGGAGGCGAGCAGTACTTC.

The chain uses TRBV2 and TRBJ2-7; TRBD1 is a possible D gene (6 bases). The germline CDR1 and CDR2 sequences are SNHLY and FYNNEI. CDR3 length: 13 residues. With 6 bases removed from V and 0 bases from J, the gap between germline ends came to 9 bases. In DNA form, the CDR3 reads TGTGCCAGCAGGGGGGCCTCCTCCTACGAGCAGTACTTC. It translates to CASRGASSYEQYF. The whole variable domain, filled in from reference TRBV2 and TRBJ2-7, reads EPEVTQTPSHQVTQMGQEVILRCVPISNHLYFYWYRQILGQKVEFLVSFYNNEISEKSEIFDDQFSVERPDGSNFTLKIRSTKLEDSAMYFCASRGASSYEQYFGPGTRLTVT.

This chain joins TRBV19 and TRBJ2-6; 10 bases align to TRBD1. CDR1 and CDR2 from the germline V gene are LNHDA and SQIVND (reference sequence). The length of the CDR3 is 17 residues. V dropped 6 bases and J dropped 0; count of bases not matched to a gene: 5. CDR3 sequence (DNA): TGTGCCAGTAGCCGGGACAGGGGCGACTCTGGGGCCAACGTCCTGACTTTC. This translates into CASSRDRGDSGANVLTF.

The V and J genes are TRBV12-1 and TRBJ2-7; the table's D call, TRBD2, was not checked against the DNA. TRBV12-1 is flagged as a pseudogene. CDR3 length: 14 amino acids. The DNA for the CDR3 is TGTGCCAGCAGCTTTAGCGGGAGTAGCTACGAGCAGTACTTC. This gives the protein CASSFSGSSYEQYF.

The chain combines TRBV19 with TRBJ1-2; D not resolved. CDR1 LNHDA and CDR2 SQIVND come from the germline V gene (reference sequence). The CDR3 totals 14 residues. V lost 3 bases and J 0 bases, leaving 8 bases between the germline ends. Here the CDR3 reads CASSIGSANYGYTF. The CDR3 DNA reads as TGTGCCAGTAGTATTGGGTCAGCTAACTATGGCTACACCTTC.

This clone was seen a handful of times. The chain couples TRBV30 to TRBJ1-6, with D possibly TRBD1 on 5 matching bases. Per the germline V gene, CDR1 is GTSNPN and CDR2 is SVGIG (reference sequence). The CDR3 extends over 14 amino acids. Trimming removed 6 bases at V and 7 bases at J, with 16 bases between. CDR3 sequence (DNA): TGTGCCTGCCAACAGGCGGCGGGGAATTCACCCCTCCACTTT. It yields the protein CACQQAAGNSPLHF.

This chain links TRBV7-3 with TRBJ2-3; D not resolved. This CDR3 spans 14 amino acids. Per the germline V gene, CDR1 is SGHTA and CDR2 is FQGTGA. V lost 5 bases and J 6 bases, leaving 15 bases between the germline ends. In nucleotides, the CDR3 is TGTGCCAGCAGCCCAGGATCTTCATTCGATACGCAGTATTTT. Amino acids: CASSPGSSFDTQYF. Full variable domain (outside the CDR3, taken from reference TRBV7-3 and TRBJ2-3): GAGVSQTPSNKVTEKGKYVELRCDPISGHTALYWYRQSLGQGPEFLIYFQGTGAADDSGLPNDRFFAVRPEGSVSTLKIQRTERGDSAVYLCASSPGSSFDTQYFGPGTRLTVL.

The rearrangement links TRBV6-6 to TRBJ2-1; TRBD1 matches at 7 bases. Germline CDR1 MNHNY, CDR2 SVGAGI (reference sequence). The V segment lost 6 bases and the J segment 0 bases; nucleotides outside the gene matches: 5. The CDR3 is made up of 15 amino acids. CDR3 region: CASRPQGNSYNEQFF. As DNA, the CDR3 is TGTGCCAGCAGACCACAGGGGAACTCCTACAATGAGCAGTTCTTC.

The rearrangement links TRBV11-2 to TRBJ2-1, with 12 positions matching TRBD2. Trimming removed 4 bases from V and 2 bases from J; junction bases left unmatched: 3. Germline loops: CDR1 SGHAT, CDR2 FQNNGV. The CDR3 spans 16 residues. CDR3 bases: TGTGCCAGCAGCTCGCTAGCGGGGGGGGCCTACAATGAGCAGTTCTTC. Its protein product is CASSSLAGGAYNEQFF.

The CDR3 reads CASSLPVGGEYQPQHF. The CDR3 DNA reads TGTGCCAGCAGCTTACCCGTCGGTGGTGAGTATCAGCCCCAGCATTTT. The rearrangement links TRBV11-2 to TRBJ1-5; the D is unclear. The CDR3 loop spans 16 amino acids. V dropped 2 bases and J dropped 5 bases, with 16 bases sitting between them. CDR1 and CDR2 from the germline V gene are SGHAT and FQNNGV.

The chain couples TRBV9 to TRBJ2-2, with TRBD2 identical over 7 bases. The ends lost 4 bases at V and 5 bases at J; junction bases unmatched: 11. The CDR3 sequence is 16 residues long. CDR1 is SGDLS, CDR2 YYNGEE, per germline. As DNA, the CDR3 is TGTGCCAGCAGCCCTCCGGGGGGAAGGGGAACCGGGGAGCTGTTTTTT. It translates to CASSPPGGRGTGELFF. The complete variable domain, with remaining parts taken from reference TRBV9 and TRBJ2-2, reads DSGVTQTPKHLITATGQRVTLRCSPRSGDLSVYWYQQSLDQGLQFLIQYYNGEERAKGNILERFSAQQFPDLHSELNLSSLELGDSALYFCASSPPGGRGTGELFFGEGSRLTVL.

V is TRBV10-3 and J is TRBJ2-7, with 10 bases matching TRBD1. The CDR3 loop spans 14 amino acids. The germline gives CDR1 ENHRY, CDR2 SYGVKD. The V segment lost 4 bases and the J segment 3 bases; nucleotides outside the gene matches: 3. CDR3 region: CAISARDRGYEQYF. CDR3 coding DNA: TGTGCCATCAGTGCCCGGGACAGGGGCTACGAGCAGTACTTC.

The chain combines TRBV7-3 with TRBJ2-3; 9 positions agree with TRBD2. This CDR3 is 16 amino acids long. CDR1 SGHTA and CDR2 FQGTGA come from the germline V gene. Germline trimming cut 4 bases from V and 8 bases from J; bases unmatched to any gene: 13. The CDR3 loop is CASSSGGASGKATQYF. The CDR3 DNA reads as TGTGCCAGCAGCTCGGGAGGGGCTAGCGGGAAGGCTACGCAGTATTTT.